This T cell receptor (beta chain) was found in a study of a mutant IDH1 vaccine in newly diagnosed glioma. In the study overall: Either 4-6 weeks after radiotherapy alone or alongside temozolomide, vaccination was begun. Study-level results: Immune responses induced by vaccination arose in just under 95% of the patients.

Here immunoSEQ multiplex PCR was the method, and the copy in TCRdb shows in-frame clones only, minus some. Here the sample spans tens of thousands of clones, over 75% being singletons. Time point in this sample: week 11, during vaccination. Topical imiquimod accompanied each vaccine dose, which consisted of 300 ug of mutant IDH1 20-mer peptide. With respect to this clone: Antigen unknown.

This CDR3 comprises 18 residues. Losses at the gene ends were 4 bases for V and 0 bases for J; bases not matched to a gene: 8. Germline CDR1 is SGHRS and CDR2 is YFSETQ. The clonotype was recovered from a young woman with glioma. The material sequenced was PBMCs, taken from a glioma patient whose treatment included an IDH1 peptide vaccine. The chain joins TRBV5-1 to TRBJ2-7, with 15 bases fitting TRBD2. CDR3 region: CASSMGLAGGSSSYEQYF. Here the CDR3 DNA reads TGCGCCAGCAGCATGGGACTAGCGGGAGGTTCAAGCTCCTACGAGCAGTACTTC.